This T cell receptor (beta chain) is drawn from a study of blood T cell repertoires in COVID-19. Germline lookup yields CDR1 MDHEN and CDR2 SYDVKM. This CDR3 is 17 amino acids long. The ends lost 1 base at V and 0 bases at J; junction bases unmatched: 4. Some clones are missing from TCRdb's copy, which holds only in-frame ones; the method was immunoSEQ multiplex PCR. The data contain around 200,000 clones, about 85% of them singletons. This TCR was sampled from a woman in her thirties or forties with COVID-19, enrolled during active disease. The sequenced material came from peripheral blood. J is TRBJ2-3 and V is TRBV28; 10 nucleotides match TRBD2. The CDR3 DNA reads TGTGCCAGCAGTTTATCCGGACTAGCGGCTAGCACAGATACGCAGTATTTT. The encoded protein is CASSLSGLAASTDTQYF. The full variable domain, its missing parts supplied by reference TRBV28 and TRBJ2-3, is DVKVTQSSRYLVKRTGEKVFLECVQDMDHENMFWYRQDPGLGLRLIYFSYDVKMKEKGDIPEGYSVSREKKERFSLILESASTNQTSMYLCASSLSGLAASTDTQYFGPGTRLTVL.